Included here is one TCR beta chain sequence, with context. The germline gives CDR1 MNHEY, CDR2 SVGEGT. V lost 2 bases, J lost 2 bases, and 3 bases lay in between. This CDR3 spans 12 amino acids. The data are from a study of CD8 T cells in Susac syndrome. From blood CD8+ and CD4+ T cells, TCR beta sequences were generated. In contrast to the negatively isolated CD8+ and CD4+ T cells, TEMRA cells were FACS-enriched. RNA amounts of roughly 0.5 to 1 ug underwent reverse transcription with random hexamers. TCR beta CDR3 was amplified by immunoSEQ multiplex PCR. This amplification extended across 54 Vbeta and 13 Jbeta segments. MiXCR was run by TCRdb on the immunoSEQ multiplex PCR reads, yielding one entry per CDR3 protein. The table lists roughly 130,000 distinct CDR3 sequences, roughly 96% of them singletons.

Sequenced sample: CD4+ T cells from PBMCs. The rearrangement uses TRBV6-2 or TRBV6-3 and TRBJ2-5; D remains unclear. This clonotype was sampled from a human donor in good health. The CDR3 is CASSYGQETQYF. CDR3 coding DNA: TGTGCCAGCAGTTACGGGCAAGAGACCCAGTACTTC.